Detailed here is one TCR beta chain. The method was immunoSEQ multiplex PCR; TCRdb's version includes in-frame clones alone and lacks a portion of them. The sample consists of 110,000 to 150,000 clones, over 65% of them appearing once. The sample originates from a study of blood T cell repertoires in COVID-19. Study overall: The United States, Italy and Spain supplied acute and convalescent COVID-19 samples.

The CDR3 is 13 amino acids. The germline CDR1 and CDR2 sequences are SNHLY and FYNNEI. Germline trimming cut 7 bases from V and 6 bases from J; bases unmatched to any gene: 7. Sequenced sample: PBMCs or T cells enriched from blood (not recorded which). This receptor was taken from a woman between 50 and 59 years old who had recovered from COVID-19. The chain carries TRBV2 and TRBJ2-3, with 7 positions matching TRBD2. CDR3: CASTLSGADTQYF. The CDR3 DNA reads as TGTGCCAGCACTTTAAGCGGGGCTGATACGCAGTATTTT. Complete variable domain (other parts from reference TRBV2 and TRBJ2-3): EPEVTQTPSHQVTQMGQEVILRCVPISNHLYFYWYRQILGQKVEFLVSFYNNEISEKSEIFDDQFSVERPDGSNFTLKIRSTKLEDSAMYFCASTLSGADTQYFGPGTRLTVL.